These 20 T cell receptor beta chains originate from one sample sequenced in a study of blood T cell repertoires in COVID-19. The protocol was immunoSEQ multiplex PCR, while the TCRdb copy is restricted to in-frame clones and leaves out a portion. The repertoire has just over 150,000 clones, almost 85% of them found once; the top ten carry 22%. The sample consisted of peripheral blood. These receptors came from a woman older than 75 with acute or convalescent COVID-19.

The chain uses TRBV6-1 and TRBJ2-7; TRBD1 matches 8 bases. V lost 4 bases, J lost 1 base, and 9 bases stayed unmatched. The germline gives CDR1 MNHNS, CDR2 SASEGT. The CDR3 loop spans 16 amino acids. For the CDR3, the DNA is TGTGCCAGCAGTGTGGGGCAGGGGGCGCCTTCCTACGAGCAGTACTTC. Its protein product is CASSVGQGAPSYEQYF.

The CDR3 sequence: CASWEASYNEQFF. DNA for the CDR3: TGTGCCAGCTGGGAGGCCTCCTACAATGAGCAGTTCTTC. V and J are TRBV5-5 and TRBJ2-1; a weak D match, TRBD2 (6 bases). This CDR3 comprises 13 residues. The V end was cut by 7 bases, the J end by 0 bases, with 8 bases between. The germline V gene encodes CDR1 SGHKS and CDR2 YYEKEE (reference sequence).

The rearrangement uses TRBV23-1 and TRBJ1-2, with D possibly TRBD1 on 5 matching bases. TRBV23-1 is labeled an ORF, and its function is uncertain. V was cut by 7 bases and J by 0 bases, with 15 bases left in between. CDR3 size: 15 residues. CDR3 sequence: CASTWGDGANYGYTF. In nucleotides, the CDR3 is TGCGCCAGCACTTGGGGGGACGGAGCTAACTATGGCTACACCTTC.

The rearrangement joins TRBV6-5 to TRBJ1-2, with TRBD1 identical over 8 bases. V was clipped by 7 bases and J by 8 bases; unmatched bases: 12. CDR3 size: 14 residues. The germline V gene encodes CDR1 MNHEY and CDR2 SVGAGI. CDR3 residues: CASTEGQGARGYTF. In nucleotides, the CDR3 is TGTGCCAGCACCGAGGGGCAGGGGGCGCGAGGCTACACCTTC.

The chain has TRBV25-1 and TRBJ2-5; no clear D. V gave up 0 bases and J gave up 1 base, with 6 bases separating them. The CDR3 contains 14 residues. Germline loops: CDR1 MGHDK, CDR2 SYGVNS. The chain's CDR3 is CASSEYTAQETQYF. The CDR3 coding sequence is TGTGCCAGCAGTGAATATACAGCCCAAGAGACCCAGTACTTC.

V gene TRBV10-2 combines with J gene TRBJ2-2; a weak D match, TRBD2 (5 bases). The CDR3 is made up of 14 amino acids. Germline loops: CDR1 WSHSY, CDR2 SAAADI. V was trimmed by 4 bases and J by 4 bases, leaving 10 bases between them. CDR3 sequence (DNA): TGCGCCAGCAGTGGGGCCCGGGGCACCGGGGAGCTGTTTTTT. This gives the protein CASSGARGTGELFF.

The CDR3 bases are TGTGCCAGCTCACCTCTCAGGGATGACTATGGCTACACCTTC. The encoded protein is CASSPLRDDYGYTF. The chain joins TRBV18 to TRBJ1-2; perhaps TRBD1 as D (5 bases). Trimming stripped 3 bases from V and 3 bases from J, with 11 bases between. Germline-derived CDR1 and CDR2 are KGHSH and LQKENI. The CDR3 totals 14 residues.

A single count supports this clone. This rearrangement joins TRBV14 to TRBJ2-7; 7 bases are shared with TRBD2. The CDR3 spans 15 residues. Trimming took 3 bases from V and 4 from J; bases not matched to a gene: 9. Germline V gene sequence: CDR1 SGHDN, CDR2 FVKESK. Here the CDR3 DNA reads TGTGCCAGCAGCCATCCTCGGGCTAGCGGATACGAGCAGTACTTC. Amino acids: CASSHPRASGYEQYF.

CDR3 amino acids: CSAGQMNTEAFF. DNA for the CDR3: TGCAGCGCTGGACAGATGAACACTGAAGCTTTCTTT. This chain uses TRBV29-1 with TRBJ1-1; a weak D match, TRBD1 (6 bases). The germline CDR1 and CDR2 sequences are SQVTM and ANQGSEA. CDR3 length equals 12 residues. The V end lost 7 bases, the J end lost 0 bases, and 9 bases lay between the germline ends.

The chain recombines TRBV6-1 with TRBJ2-7; 7 nucleotides agree with TRBD1. This CDR3 is 11 amino acids long. The junction had 3 bases not matched to a gene; V was cut back by 1 base and J by 12 bases. The germline V gene has CDR1 MNHNS and CDR2 SASEGT. CDR3 protein: CASSEEGAPYF. The CDR3 coding sequence is TGTGCCAGCAGTGAAGAGGGGGCACCGTACTTC.

The V and J genes are TRBV5-6 and TRBJ2-2; the match to TRBD1 covers 7 bases. CDR1 and CDR2 from the germline V gene are SGHDT and YYEEEE. The CDR3 is 15 amino acids. The V gene end was trimmed by 4 bases and the J gene end by 7 bases; junction bases not matched to a gene: 10. CDR3 sequence (DNA): TGTGCCAGCAGCCAAGACAGGGATTACGTCGGGGAGCTGTTTTTT. It is translated as CASSQDRDYVGELFF.

For the CDR3, the DNA is TGTGCCAGTAGTATAGGAGGCGGGAGGGCGGGTAATGAGCAGTTCTTC. Its protein product is CASSIGGGRAGNEQFF. This chain uses TRBV19 with TRBJ2-1; 9 bases align to TRBD2. With 1 base clipped from V and 7 bases from J, the junction kept 8 bases outside the gene matches. Germline CDR1 and CDR2: LNHDA and SQIVND (reference sequence). The CDR3 extends over 16 amino acids.

This clone was counted once. The chain has TRBV2 and TRBJ2-7; TRBD2 agrees at 8 bases. The CDR3 contains 14 residues. V trimming: 7 bases; J trimming: 5 bases; junction bases outside the gene matches: 10. CDR1 and CDR2 from the germline V gene are SNHLY and FYNNEI. As DNA, the CDR3 is TGTGCCAGCACCTCGGGGGCTAGCGGGCACGAGCAGTACTTC. It codes for CASTSGASGHEQYF.

The gene calls are TRBV7-9 and TRBJ2-1; the match to TRBD2 covers 12 bases. The germline gives CDR1 SEHNR, CDR2 FQNEAQ (reference sequence). This CDR3 has 17 amino acids. V was clipped by 5 bases and J by 0 bases; unmatched bases: 5. CDR3 sequence reads: CASSLGLAGGSYNEQFF. For the CDR3, the DNA is TGTGCCAGCAGCCTGGGACTAGCGGGTGGCTCCTACAATGAGCAGTTCTTC.

The rearrangement uses TRBV11-2 and TRBJ1-1, with unresolved D. Trimming removed 4 bases at V and 3 bases at J, with 6 bases between. The CDR3 runs 12 residues. In germline, CDR1 is SGHAT, CDR2 FQNNGV. For the CDR3, the DNA is TGTGCCAGCAGCTCCCCGGACACTGAAGCTTTCTTT. Its translation is CASSSPDTEAFF.

The chain has TRBV2 and TRBJ1-1, with 10 bases matching TRBD1. Germline loops: CDR1 SNHLY, CDR2 FYNNEI. Trimming cost V 4 bases and J 4 bases; bases outside gene matches: 12. The CDR3 has 17 amino acids. The CDR3 loop reads CASSVVTGGAGGTEAFF. The CDR3 DNA sequence: TGTGCCAGCAGTGTCGTGACAGGGGGCGCAGGGGGCACTGAAGCTTTCTTT.

The chain links TRBV15 to TRBJ2-2, with D perhaps matching TRBD1 (6 bases). The CDR3 covers 18 residues. The germline V and J ends were trimmed by 0 bases and 5 bases, with 19 bases remaining between them. The germline V gene encodes CDR1 LNHNV and CDR2 YYDKDF (reference sequence). For the CDR3, the DNA is TGTGCCACCAGCAGAGATTCCCCGATTGACAGGCCAACCGGGGAGCTGTTTTTT. Its translation: CATSRDSPIDRPTGELFF.

In its sample, this clone was seen a few times. The chain is built from TRBV3-1 (or the pseudogene TRBV3-2) and TRBJ2-5; perhaps TRBD2 as D (6 bases). This CDR3 region has 14 residues. Germline V gene sequence: CDR1 LGHDT, CDR2 YNNKEL (reference sequence). V was pared by 4 bases and J by 2 bases, with 11 bases between. CDR3 in amino acids: CASSLAGGQETQYF. CDR3 DNA sequence: TGTGCCAGCAGCCTAGCCGGGGGTCAAGAGACCCAGTACTTC.

The chain links TRBV12-3 or TRBV12-4 to TRBJ1-1, with a possible D match to TRBD1 (6 bases). Trimming removed 5 bases from V and 6 bases from J, with 10 bases in between. This CDR3 contains 12 residues. The CDR3 region is CASSPDSPEAFF. For the CDR3, the DNA is TGTGCCAGCAGTCCGGACAGCCCTGAAGCTTTCTTT.

The V and J genes are TRBV6-1 and TRBJ2-2; D might be TRBD1 (6 bases). Germline V gives CDR1 MNHNS, CDR2 SASEGT. Trimming pared 6 bases from V and 8 bases from J, leaving 10 bases between. CDR3 length: 12 residues. The DNA for the CDR3 is TGTGCCAGCAGATCACAGGGAGGGGAGCTGTTTTTT. Its protein is CASRSQGGELFF.